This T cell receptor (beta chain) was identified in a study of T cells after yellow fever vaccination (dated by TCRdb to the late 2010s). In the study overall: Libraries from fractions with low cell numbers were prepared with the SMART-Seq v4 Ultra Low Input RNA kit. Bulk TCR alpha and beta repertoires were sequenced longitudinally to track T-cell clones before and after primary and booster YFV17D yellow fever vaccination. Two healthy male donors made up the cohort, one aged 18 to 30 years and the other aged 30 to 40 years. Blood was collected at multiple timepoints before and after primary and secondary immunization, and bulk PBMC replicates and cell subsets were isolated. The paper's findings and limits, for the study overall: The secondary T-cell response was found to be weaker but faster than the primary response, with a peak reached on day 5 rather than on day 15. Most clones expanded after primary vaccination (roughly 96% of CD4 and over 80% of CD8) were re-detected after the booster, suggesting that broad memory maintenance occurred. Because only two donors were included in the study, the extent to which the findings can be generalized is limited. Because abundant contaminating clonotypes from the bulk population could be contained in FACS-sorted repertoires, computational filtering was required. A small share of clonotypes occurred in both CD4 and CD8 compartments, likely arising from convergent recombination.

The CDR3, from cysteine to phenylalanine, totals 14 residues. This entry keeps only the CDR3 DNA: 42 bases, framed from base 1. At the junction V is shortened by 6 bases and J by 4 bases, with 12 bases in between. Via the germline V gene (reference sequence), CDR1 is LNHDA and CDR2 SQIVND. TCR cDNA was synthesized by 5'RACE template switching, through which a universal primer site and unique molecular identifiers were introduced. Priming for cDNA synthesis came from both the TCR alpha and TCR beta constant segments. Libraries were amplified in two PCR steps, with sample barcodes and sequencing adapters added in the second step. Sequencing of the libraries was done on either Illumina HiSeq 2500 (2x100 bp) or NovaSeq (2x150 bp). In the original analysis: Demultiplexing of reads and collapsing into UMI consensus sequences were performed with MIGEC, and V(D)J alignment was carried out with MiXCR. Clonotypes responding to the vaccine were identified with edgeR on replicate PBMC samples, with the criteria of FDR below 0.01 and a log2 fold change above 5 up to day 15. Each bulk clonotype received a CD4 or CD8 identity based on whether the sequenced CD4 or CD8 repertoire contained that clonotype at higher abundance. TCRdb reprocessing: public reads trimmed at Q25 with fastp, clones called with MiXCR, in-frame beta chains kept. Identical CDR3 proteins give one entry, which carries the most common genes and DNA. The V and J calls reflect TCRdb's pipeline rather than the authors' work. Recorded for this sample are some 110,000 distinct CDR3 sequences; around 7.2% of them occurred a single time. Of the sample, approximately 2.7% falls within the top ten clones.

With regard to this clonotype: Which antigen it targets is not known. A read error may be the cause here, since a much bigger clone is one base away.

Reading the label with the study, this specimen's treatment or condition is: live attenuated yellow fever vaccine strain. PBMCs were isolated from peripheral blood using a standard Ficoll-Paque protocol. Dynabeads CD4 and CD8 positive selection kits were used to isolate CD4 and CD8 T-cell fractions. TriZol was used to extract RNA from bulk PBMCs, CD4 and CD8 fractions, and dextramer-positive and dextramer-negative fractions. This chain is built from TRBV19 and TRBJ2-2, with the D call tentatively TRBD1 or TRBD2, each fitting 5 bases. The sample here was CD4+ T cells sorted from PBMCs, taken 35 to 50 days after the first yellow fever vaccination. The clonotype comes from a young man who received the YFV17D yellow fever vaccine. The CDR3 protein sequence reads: CASRGPAATGELFF. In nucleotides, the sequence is TGTGCCAGTAGGGGACCAGCGGCCACCGGGGAGCTGTTTTTT.